This is a list of T cell receptor beta chains from one sample in a study of T cell changes during pregnancy in multiple sclerosis. The assay was immunoSEQ multiplex PCR, and TCRdb's table has in-frame clones only and misses some. The repertoire includes tens of thousands of clones, roughly 90% of them detected once, and around 1.6% sits in the top ten. The sample in question was peripheral blood, obtained in the first trimester of pregnancy. These receptors were obtained from a female donor in good health, enrolled as a control in a pregnancy study. CDR3s include the opening cysteine and the closing phenylalanine or tryptophan. Each record gives: D gene, J gene, V gene, clone size, CDR3 protein, CDR3 DNA. D genes are given only for firm matches. Size values are once, few and many counts, or a class for expanded clones, and some rows have none.

D: TRBD2; J: TRBJ2-5; V: TRBV5-1; size: -; CDR3: CASSLATLAGEGETQYF; DNA: TGCGCCAGCAGCTTGGCCACGCTAGCGGGAGAGGGGGAGACCCAGTACTTC
D: TRBD1; J: TRBJ1-1; V: TRBV29-1; size: few; CDR3: CSGGTAGRRGEAFF; DNA: TGCAGCGGGGGGACAGCCGGTCGCCGCGGTGAAGCTTTCTTT
D: -; J: TRBJ2-3; V: TRBV15; size: -; CDR3: CATSRDLLAMGDTQYF; DNA: TGTGCCACCAGCAGAGATCTGCTAGCGATGGGGGATACGCAGTATTTT
D: -; J: TRBJ2-3; V: TRBV2; size: -; CDR3: CASSEGGTSTDTQYF; DNA: TGTGCCAGCAGCGAAGGCGGAACTAGCACAGATACGCAGTATTTT
D: -; J: TRBJ1-2; V: TRBV18; size: -; CDR3: CASSLATTEGYTF; DNA: TGTGCCAGCTCACTTGCGACAACGGAAGGCTACACCTTC
D: TRBD1; J: TRBJ1-4; V: TRBV6-1; size: -; CDR3: CASSAYRGPNEKLFF; DNA: TGTGCCAGCAGTGCTTACAGGGGGCCTAATGAAAAACTGTTTTTT
D: -; J: TRBJ2-3; V: TRBV6-5; size: -; CDR3: CASSYEAGGTDTQYF; DNA: TGTGCCAGCAGTTACGAAGCAGGGGGCACAGATACGCAGTATTTT
D: TRBD1; J: TRBJ2-1; V: TRBV4-1; size: -; CDR3: CASSQAGTGKNEQFF; DNA: TGCGCCAGCAGCCAAGCCGGGACAGGGAAGAATGAGCAGTTCTTC
D: TRBD1; J: TRBJ1-1; V: TRBV30; size: -; CDR3: CAWSINTGVNTEAFF; DNA: TGTGCCTGGAGTATCAACACAGGGGTGAACACTGAAGCTTTCTTT
D: TRBD1; J: TRBJ1-5; V: TRBV2; size: -; CDR3: CASSERDRLQPQHF; DNA: TGTGCCAGCAGTGAACGGGACAGATTACAGCCCCAGCATTTT
D: -; J: TRBJ2-7; V: TRBV7-9; size: -; CDR3: CANKSGRSSYEQYF; DNA: TGTGCCAACAAGTCGGGAAGGAGCTCCTACGAGCAGTACTTC
D: -; J: TRBJ2-1; V: TRBV5-6; size: -; CDR3: CASSLYRAGASSYNEQFF; DNA: TGTGCCAGCAGCTTATACAGAGCAGGGGCGAGCTCCTACAATGAGCAGTTCTTC
D: -; J: TRBJ1-4; V: TRBV7-9; size: -; CDR3: CASSLKNRAPQRDEKLFF; DNA: TGTGCCAGCAGCTTAAAAAATCGTGCGCCTCAACGGGATGAAAAACTGTTTTTT
D: TRBD1; J: TRBJ2-1; V: TRBV6-4; size: -; CDR3: CASSEGDRSYNEQFF; DNA: TGTGCCAGCAGTGAAGGGGACAGGTCCTACAATGAGCAGTTCTTC
D: TRBD1; J: TRBJ2-5; V: TRBV2; size: -; CDR3: CASRGQVGETQYF; DNA: TGTGCCAGCCGTGGACAGGTAGGGGAGACCCAGTACTTC
D: TRBD1; J: TRBJ1-4; V: TRBV2; size: -; CDR3: CASFSDRGEILFF; DNA: TGTGCCAGCTTTTCGGACAGGGGAGAAATACTGTTTTTT
D: TRBD1; J: TRBJ2-5; V: TRBV7-6; size: -; CDR3: CASSCFQGGLEETQYF; DNA: TGTGCCAGCAGCTGCTTCCAAGGGGGCTTAGAAGAGACCCAGTACTTC
D: TRBD2; J: TRBJ2-5; V: TRBV10-3; size: -; CDR3: CATQRSSGPWAQYF; DNA: TGTGCCACCCAGAGGTCTAGCGGTCCTTGGGCCCAGTACTTC
D: -; J: TRBJ1-2; V: TRBV6-4; size: -; CDR3: CASSARGQGHGYTF; DNA: TGTGCCAGCAGTGCCCGTGGGCAGGGCCATGGCTACACCTTC
D: TRBD2; J: TRBJ2-7; V: TRBV2; size: -; CDR3: CASSEPERTSRSHEQYF; DNA: TGTGCCAGCAGCGAACCCGAAAGGACTAGTCGGTCCCACGAGCAGTACTTC
D: -; J: TRBJ1-5; V: TRBV28; size: -; CDR3: CASRPNGYGQPQHF; DNA: TGTGCCAGCAGACCCAATGGGTACGGGCAGCCCCAGCATTTT
D: TRBD2; J: TRBJ2-1; V: TRBV4-1; size: -; CDR3: CASSQAASGRNEQFF; DNA: TGCGCCAGCAGCCAAGCGGCTAGCGGGAGGAATGAGCAGTTCTTC
D: TRBD2; J: TRBJ2-7; V: TRBV25-1; size: -; CDR3: CASRGPGGRGEQYF; DNA: TGTGCCAGCAGGGGGCCGGGGGGACGGGGCGAGCAGTACTTC
D: TRBD1; J: TRBJ1-5; V: TRBV2; size: few; CDR3: CASSDGTGGYQPQHF; DNA: TGTGCCAGCAGTGATGGAACAGGGGGCTATCAGCCCCAGCATTTT
D: TRBD1; J: TRBJ2-5; V: TRBV30; size: -; CDR3: CAWRNRGEGTQYF; DNA: TGTGCCTGGAGAAACAGGGGAGAAGGGACCCAGTACTTC
D: -; J: TRBJ1-2; V: TRBV6-1; size: -; CDR3: CASSDLTGRYGYTF; DNA: TGTGCCAGCAGTGACCTCACAGGGCGCTATGGCTACACCTTC
D: -; J: TRBJ2-2; V: TRBV29-1; size: -; CDR3: CSPQGHPNTGELFF; DNA: TGCAGCCCGCAGGGACACCCTAACACCGGGGAGCTGTTTTTT
D: -; J: TRBJ1-5; V: TRBV6-5; size: -; CDR3: CASSPTGNNQPQHF; DNA: TGTGCCAGCAGTCCCACGGGTAACAATCAGCCCCAGCATTTT